This T cell receptor beta chain derives from a study of blood T cell repertoires in COVID-19. The wider study: Acute and convalescent COVID-19 specimens originated in the United States, Italy and Spain.

Measured with immunoSEQ multiplex PCR; TCRdb has only the in-frame clones, and not every one. The sample carries 200,000 to 250,000 clones, over 80% recorded once. This TCR was recovered from a man aged 30-40 years who had recovered from COVID-19. The sequencing input was peripheral blood.

The DNA of the CDR3 is TGTGCCAGCAGCTCAAGCAGGGGCCGGGACTATGGCTACACCTTC. As protein: CASSSSRGRDYGYTF. J is TRBJ1-2 and V is TRBV5-6; TRBD1 is a possible D gene (6 bases). Trimming pared 3 bases from V and 3 bases from J, leaving 15 bases between. The germline gives CDR1 SGHDT, CDR2 YYEEEE. The length of the CDR3 is 15 residues. Filled out from reference TRBV5-6 and TRBJ1-2, the complete variable domain reads DAGVTQSPTHLIKTRGQQVTLRCSPKSGHDTVSWYQQALGQGPQFIFQYYEEEERQRGNFPDRFSGHQFPNYSSELNVNALLLGDSALYLCASSSSRGRDYGYTFGSGTRLTVV.